This record covers a single T cell receptor (beta chain). The entry originates in a study of PD-1 blockade in classical Hodgkin lymphoma. Assay used: immunoSEQ multiplex PCR; TCRdb lists only in-frame clones, some missing. The profile shows around 31,000 clones, over 75% of them singletons. Each of the patients experienced relapse following autologous stem cell transplantation, and their brentuximab vedotin exposure differed. The CD4+ T cells used were purified from thawed PBMCs through magnetic negative selection. In germline, CDR1 is SGHRS, CDR2 YFSETQ. This CDR3 comprises 18 residues. Trimming at V came to 0 bases and at J to 5 bases, leaving 10 bases not matched to a gene.

V and J are TRBV5-1 and TRBJ2-2; 10 nucleotides line up with TRBD2. This sequence was found in a human donor with classical Hodgkin lymphoma. Sequencing used CD4+ T cells from blood, obtained at baseline. The CDR3 sequence is CASSLAAASGRWTGELFF. The CDR3 nucleotides read TGCGCCAGCAGCTTGGCGGCCGCTAGCGGGAGATGGACCGGGGAGCTGTTTTTT.